What follows are 28 T cell receptor beta chains derived from one specimen sequenced in a study of shared clonotypes between healthy human individuals. The assay was immunoSEQ multiplex PCR, and TCRdb's table has in-frame clones only and misses some. The repertoire consists of over a million clones, with 75% to 80% occurring once and the leading ten covering roughly 0.55%. The sequenced material came from memory CD4+ T cells from PBMCs. Subset described: CD45RA-negative fraction. These receptors all stem from a man between 18 and 35 years old in good health. Some clones in this sample may be carry-over from other donors' samples.

This chain joins TRBV9 and TRBJ2-5, with 10 bases that match TRBD2. The CDR3 contains 18 residues. V lost 0 bases and J lost 5; bases outside the gene matches: 13. The germline V gene has CDR1 SGDLS and CDR2 YYNGEE. The CDR3 loop reads CASSVGWTSGSRGETQYF. CDR3 bases: TGTGCCAGCAGCGTAGGCTGGACTAGCGGATCCCGGGGGGAGACCCAGTACTTC.

This rearrangement joins TRBV4-1 to TRBJ2-7; 8 positions match TRBD2. Per the germline V gene, CDR1 is MGHRA and CDR2 is YSYEKL. The length of the CDR3 is 15 residues. Trimming took 5 bases from V and 0 from J; bases not matched to a gene: 6. In DNA form, the CDR3 reads TGCGCCAGCAGCGCGGTAGCGGGAATCTCCTACGAGCAGTACTTC. Translation: CASSAVAGISYEQYF.

The V gene is TRBV7-9, the J gene TRBJ2-2, with TRBD2 matching over 7 bases. The CDR3 sequence is 16 residues long. V shed 3 bases and J 4 bases; nucleotides not matched to a gene: 8. Germline V lookup: CDR1 SEHNR, CDR2 FQNEAQ (reference sequence). Written as DNA, the CDR3 is TGTGCCAGCAGCTTGGGAGGGGACCGGGGCACCGGGGAGCTGTTTTTT. Translation: CASSLGGDRGTGELFF. The full variable domain, in which reference TRBV7-9 and TRBJ2-2 provide the parts outside the CDR3, is DTGVSQNPRHKITKRGQNVTFRCDPISEHNRLYWYRQTLGQGPEFLTYFQNEAQLEKSRLLSDRFSAERPKGSFSTLEIQRTEQGDSAMYLCASSLGGDRGTGELFFGEGSRLTVL.

CDR3 sequence (DNA): TGTGCCAGCAGCTTCGGGACATCAGAGCAGTTCTTC. Protein sequence: CASSFGTSEQFF. This chain uses TRBV7-2 with TRBJ2-1, with D possibly matching TRBD1 (6 bases). Trimming left V 3 bases short and J 10 bases short, with 10 bases between. There are 12 residues in the CDR3. CDR1 is SGHTA, CDR2 FQGNSA, per germline.

CDR3 coding DNA: TGTGCCAGCAGCTTGGGACAGGTGTACTACGAGCAGTACTTC. Amino acids: CASSLGQVYYEQYF. The genes are TRBV5-4 and TRBJ2-7; TRBD1 is a possible D gene (6 bases). In germline, CDR1 is SGHNT, CDR2 YYREEE (reference sequence). Between the trimmed V and J ends, which lost 0 bases and 3 bases, there was a span of 10 bases. The CDR3 is 14 residues long.

The chain links TRBV18 to TRBJ2-7; possible D gene TRBD1, 6 bases. The V and J ends lost 5 bases and 4 bases respectively, with 12 bases between them. The length of the CDR3 is 13 residues. Germline V gene sequence: CDR1 KGHSH, CDR2 LQKENI. The CDR3 sequence: CASSSGTPYEQYF. The DNA for the CDR3 is TGTGCCAGCTCATCCGGGACACCTTACGAGCAGTACTTC.

J is TRBJ2-5 and V is TRBV11-2; perhaps TRBD2 as D (5 bases). The germline V gene encodes CDR1 SGHAT and CDR2 FQNNGV. Trimming left V 3 bases short and J 2 bases short, with 19 bases between. CDR3 length: 17 amino acids. The CDR3 reads CASSFQTTNSAQETQYF. The CDR3 DNA sequence: TGTGCCAGCAGCTTTCAAACGACGAATAGCGCGCAAGAGACCCAGTACTTC.

This clone was detected a few times. The rearrangement uses TRBV2 and TRBJ1-5; D unresolved. The ends were cut back, 3 bases at V and 0 bases at J, with 9 bases in the middle. The CDR3 totals 15 residues. CDR1 and CDR2 from the germline V gene are SNHLY and FYNNEI. The CDR3 loop is CASSDAVYSNQPQHF. The CDR3 coding sequence is TGTGCCAGCAGTGATGCAGTTTATAGCAATCAGCCCCAGCATTTT.

The chain has TRBV27 and TRBJ2-7; D call uncertain. V lost 10 bases to trimming and J lost 4 bases, with 20 bases between them. Germline CDR1 is MNHEY and CDR2 is SMNVEV (reference sequence). The CDR3 is 14 amino acids. CDR3 in DNA: TGTGCCACCTACGAGACGGATGGGGATTACGAGCAGTACTTC. Its translation is CATYETDGDYEQYF.

With regard to this clone: At the DNA level, this CDR3 is encoded by other sequences in the same sample as well. This sequence joins TRBV9 and TRBJ2-1; TRBD2 matches 9 bases. CDR1 and CDR2 from the germline V gene are SGDLS and YYNGEE. V trimming: 0 bases; J trimming: 6 bases; junction bases outside the gene matches: 4. The CDR3 is 15 residues long. This CDR3 reads CASSVVAGDFNEQFF. Here the CDR3 DNA reads TGTGCCAGCAGCGTAGTAGCGGGAGATTTCAATGAGCAGTTCTTC.

The rearrangement uses TRBV11-2 and TRBJ1-5; D perhaps matches TRBD1 (5 bases). Trimming pared 1 base from V and 2 bases from J, leaving 9 bases between. The germline V gene has CDR1 SGHAT and CDR2 FQNNGV. The CDR3 consists of 15 residues. The CDR3 nucleotides read TGTGCCAGCAGCTTAGGAGGGGTAGGCAATCAGCCCCAGCATTTT. Protein product: CASSLGGVGNQPQHF.

V usage is TRBV7-2 and J usage is TRBJ2-3; possibly TRBD2 for D (5 bases). V lost 5 bases, J lost 0 bases, and 15 bases lay in between. Germline CDR1 reads SGHTA; CDR2 reads FQGNSA. This CDR3 comprises 16 residues. CDR3 protein: CASSQLLRASTDTQYF. DNA of the CDR3: TGTGCCAGCAGCCAGCTTTTGCGGGCTAGCACAGATACGCAGTATTTT.

The V call is TRBV2, the J call TRBJ1-1, with D unresolved. V was trimmed by 8 bases and J by 0 bases, leaving 4 bases between them. In germline, CDR1 is SNHLY, CDR2 FYNNEI. The CDR3 contains 11 residues. CDR3 residues: CASVMNTEAFF. The CDR3 coding sequence is TGTGCCAGCGTGATGAACACTGAAGCTTTCTTT.

In its sample, this clone was seen a few times. The V and J genes are TRBV19 and TRBJ2-5; 7 bases agree with TRBD1. V trimming: 5 bases; J trimming: 3 bases; junction bases outside the gene matches: 3. Germline V gives CDR1 LNHDA, CDR2 SQIVND (reference sequence). The CDR3 totals 13 residues. CDR3 DNA sequence: TGTGCCAGTAGTCTCAGGGGGAAAGAGACCCAGTACTTC. Translation: CASSLRGKETQYF.

CDR3 bases: TGTGCCAGCAGTTTTTACACAGATACGCAGTATTTT. Residues: CASSFYTDTQYF. V and J are TRBV28 and TRBJ2-3; D is ambiguous. Trimming pared 3 bases from V and 2 bases from J, leaving 3 bases between. The CDR3 contains 12 residues. Per the germline V gene, CDR1 is MDHEN and CDR2 is SYDVKM.

This chain uses TRBV5-1 with TRBJ1-1; D is ambiguous. Looked up from germline, CDR1 is SGHRS and CDR2 is YFSETQ. The CDR3 spans 12 residues. V lost 4 bases to trimming and J lost 6 bases, with 10 bases between them. CDR3: CASSPETPEAFF. DNA for the CDR3: TGCGCCAGCAGCCCAGAGACCCCTGAAGCTTTCTTT.

On this clone itself: This likely traces to a read error, being one base from a far larger clone. The same CDR3 arises from other DNA sequences in this sample as well. The chain carries TRBV28 and TRBJ1-2; D is unclear. The CDR3 consists of 12 residues. Germline values: CDR1 MDHEN, CDR2 SYDVKM. Trimming took 6 bases from V and 4 from J, leaving 9 bases between them. CDR3 coding DNA: TGTGCCAGCAGCCTGCAGGCCTATGGCTACACCTTC. It specifies CASSLQAYGYTF.

V is TRBV6-1 and J is TRBJ2-5; maybe TRBD1 (6 bases). There are 13 residues in the CDR3. Trimming took 9 bases from V and 0 from J, leaving 11 bases between them. Germline CDR1 and CDR2: MNHNS and SASEGT. CDR3 nucleotides: TGTGCCAGTATGAGGGGGTACCAAGAGACCCAGTACTTC. It translates to CASMRGYQETQYF.

The chain recombines TRBV6-5 with TRBJ1-3; 7 positions agree with TRBD1. This CDR3 region has 15 residues. Germline V gene sequence: CDR1 MNHEY, CDR2 SVGAGI. Losses at the gene ends were 0 bases for V and 8 bases for J; bases not matched to a gene: 7. Written as DNA, the CDR3 is TGTGCCAGCAGTTACTCGGGCAGGGGGTGGGACACCATATATTTT. Protein product: CASSYSGRGWDTIYF.

The chain carries TRBV18 and TRBJ1-1; no firm D call. CDR3 length: 12 amino acids. CDR1 is KGHSH and CDR2 is LQKENI in the germline V gene. The V end lost 5 bases, the J end lost 7 bases, and 11 bases lay between the germline ends. Here the CDR3 DNA reads TGTGCCAGCTCAGGGCAGCTCGGTGAAGCTTTCTTT. It codes for CASSGQLGEAFF.

The CDR3 loop is CASSTGLAGVVETQYF. CDR3 DNA sequence: TGTGCCAGCAGCACGGGACTAGCGGGAGTTGTAGAGACCCAGTACTTC. The chain combines TRBV11-2 with TRBJ2-5; 14 bases agree with TRBD2. V shed 5 bases, J shed 4 bases, and the junction held 6 bases outside the gene matches. Germline V gene lookup returns CDR1 SGHAT and CDR2 FQNNGV. The CDR3 loop spans 16 amino acids.

This chain links TRBV12-5 with TRBJ2-5; TRBD1 matches 8 bases. CDR1 is LGHNT, CDR2 FRNRAP, per germline. The CDR3 is 13 residues long. Trimming removed 6 bases from V and 7 bases from J; junction bases left unmatched: 7. The CDR3 DNA follows: TGTGCTAGTGGCCCAGGGGGCGTGAGGACCCAGTACTTC. It encodes CASGPGGVRTQYF.

The J gene is TRBJ1-1, the V gene TRBV18, with 7 positions matching TRBD1. The germline CDR1 and CDR2 sequences are KGHSH and LQKENI. The V and J ends lost 1 base and 4 bases, in that order; junction bases with no gene match: 3. CDR3 length: 14 residues. Written as DNA, the CDR3 is TGTGCCAGCTCACCACTTCAGGGGGGCACTGAAGCTTTCTTT. Translating it yields CASSPLQGGTEAFF.

This clone appeared a few times. The rearrangement joins TRBV7-6 to TRBJ2-7; D is perhaps TRBD1 or TRBD2 (5 bases each). V lost 5 bases and J lost 6, with 26 bases in between. Per the germline V gene, CDR1 is SGHVS and CDR2 is FNYEAQ. The CDR3 consists of 17 residues. DNA for the CDR3: TGTGCCAGCAGCCGATATTTGCCCGCCGGGACGCCCGGCGAGCAGTACTTC. Protein sequence: CASSRYLPAGTPGEQYF.

This clone was detected once. The chain employs TRBV9 and TRBJ2-2; 10 bases agree with TRBD2. V trimming: 3 bases; J trimming: 6 bases; junction bases outside the gene matches: 8. CDR1 is SGDLS, CDR2 YYNGEE, per germline. This CDR3 contains 16 residues. The chain's CDR3 is CASSASSGRPAGELFF. CDR3 DNA sequence: TGTGCCAGCAGCGCCAGTAGCGGGAGGCCTGCCGGGGAGCTGTTTTTT.

In its sample, this clone was seen once. This chain links TRBV27 with TRBJ2-3, with TRBD1 identical over 9 bases. The CDR3 totals 16 residues. Per germline, CDR1 MNHEY and CDR2 SMNVEV (reference sequence). Trimming took 6 bases from V and 4 from J; bases not matched to a gene: 11. The CDR3 sequence is CASSLNPGQGSDTQYF. CDR3 DNA sequence: TGTGCCAGCAGCCTAAATCCGGGACAGGGCTCAGATACGCAGTATTTT.

As DNA, the CDR3 is TGTGCCAGCAGCTCCGGGACTAGCGGGAGTTACAATGAGCAGTTCTTC. This codes for CASSSGTSGSYNEQFF. The V and J genes are TRBV5-4 and TRBJ2-1; 14 bases map to TRBD2. Germline V lookup: CDR1 SGHNT, CDR2 YYREEE (reference sequence). This CDR3 spans 16 amino acids. Germline trimming cut 3 bases from V and 4 bases from J; bases unmatched to any gene: 3.

The chain has TRBV4-1 and TRBJ2-1, with 11 bases lining up with TRBD2. Trimming cost V 3 bases and J 8 bases; bases outside gene matches: 12. The CDR3 extends over 17 amino acids. Germline V gives CDR1 MGHRA, CDR2 YSYEKL. CDR3 bases: TGCGCCAGCAGCCACCGAGTTACTAGCGGGAGTTCCGATGAGCAGTTCTTC. This gives the protein CASSHRVTSGSSDEQFF.